One sample yielded the 7 T cell receptor beta chains listed below, sequenced in a study of blood T cell repertoires in COVID-19. Profiled with immunoSEQ multiplex PCR; TCRdb holds only in-frame clones, not every one. The data show hundreds of thousands of clones, with around 87% seen just once and about 2.2% held by the top ten. The sequenced sample consisted of peripheral blood. All receptors come from a woman in her twenties or thirties who had recovered from COVID-19.

This clone was counted between two and nine times. V and J are TRBV5-1 and TRBJ2-3; 10 nucleotides line up with TRBD2. CDR3 length: 14 residues. Trimming cost V 6 bases and J 3 bases; bases outside gene matches: 4. Germline CDR1 is SGHRS and CDR2 is YFSETQ. The CDR3 sequence: CASTLAGETDTQYF. The CDR3 nucleotides are TGCGCCAGCACCCTAGCGGGAGAGACAGATACGCAGTATTTT.

This chain links TRBV4-3 with TRBJ2-3; D is possibly TRBD2 (5 bases). Germline V gene lookup returns CDR1 LGHNA and CDR2 YSLEER. Trimming left V 0 bases short and J 2 bases short, with 15 bases between. The CDR3 extends over 17 amino acids. CDR3 loop: CASSQDARTPPTDTQYF. The CDR3 region has the DNA TGCGCCAGCAGCCAAGATGCCCGGACTCCCCCCACAGATACGCAGTATTTT.

The genes are TRBV30 and TRBJ1-2, with 9 bases matching TRBD1. The germline CDR1 and CDR2 sequences are GTSNPN and SVGIG (reference sequence). After removal of 2 bases from V and 3 bases from J, the junction contained 7 bases not matched to a gene. The CDR3 spans 15 residues. Here the CDR3 reads CAWSHEQGADYGYTF. CDR3 coding DNA: TGTGCCTGGAGTCACGAACAGGGGGCTGACTATGGCTACACCTTC.

The CDR3 reads CAATSTGTNTGELFF. CDR3 bases: TGTGCCGCAACCTCGACAGGAACGAACACCGGGGAGCTGTTTTTT. The chain is built from TRBV25-1 and TRBJ2-2, with a tentative D call TRBD1 (6 bases). CDR3 length: 15 amino acids. Germline CDR1 MGHDK, CDR2 SYGVNS. V shed 11 bases and J shed 0 bases, with 16 bases lying between them. Using reference TRBV25-1 and TRBJ2-2 for the parts outside the CDR3, the full variable domain is EADIYQTPRYLVIGTGKKITLECSQTMGHDKMYWYQQDPGMELHLIHYSYGVNSTEKGDLSSESTVSRIRTEHFPLTLESARPSHTSQYLCAATSTGTNTGELFFGEGSRLTVL.

The chain carries TRBV10-3 and TRBJ2-2; TRBD2 agrees at 7 bases. This CDR3 comprises 20 residues. J gave up 5 bases and V 0 bases, and 18 bases lay outside the gene matches. The germline CDR1 and CDR2 sequences are ENHRY and SYGVKD. The CDR3 DNA sequence: TGTGCCATCAGTGAGTCCCACGCCGCGGGACTACCATTGCGGACCGGGGAGCTGTTTTTT. Translation: CAISESHAAGLPLRTGELFF.

The chain joins TRBV6-5 to TRBJ1-1; maybe TRBD1 (5 bases). The length of the CDR3 is 14 residues. In germline, CDR1 is MNHEY, CDR2 SVGAGI. Trimming shortened V by 7 bases and J by 4 bases, and 16 bases separated the two germline ends. In DNA form, the CDR3 reads TGTGCCAGCATACCTCCGTGGGGCGGCACTGAAGCTTTCTTT. It encodes CASIPPWGGTEAFF.

This chain connects TRBV21-1 to TRBJ2-1; whether TRBD2, the table's D call, matches the DNA was not checked. TRBV21-1 is a pseudogene. This CDR3 is 15 amino acids long. The CDR3 nucleotides are TGTGCCAGCAGCTCTAGACTGGCGGGGGGCAATGAGCAGTTCTTC. It translates to CASSSRLAGGNEQFF.